The clone carrying this T cell receptor beta chain was seen more than once but under ten times. This entry belongs to a study of blood T cell repertoires in COVID-19. This CDR3 is built from 13 residues. Germline loops: CDR1 SEHNR, CDR2 FQNEAQ (reference sequence). Trimming cost V 6 bases and J 8 bases, with 13 bases left between them. The data were produced by immunoSEQ multiplex PCR, yet TCRdb's version contains in-frame clones alone and is incomplete. Of approximately 440,000 clones in the sample, around 91% are singletons; the top ten hold less than 0.75%. The TCR comes from a man between 18 and 35 years old who had recovered from COVID-19. Specimen: PBMCs or T cells enriched from blood (not recorded which). The chain employs TRBV7-9 and TRBJ1-4; D remains ambiguous. CDR3 nucleotide sequence: TGTGCCAGCAGTTCCCAGCCGGGAGAAAAACTGTTTTTT. Its protein is CASSSQPGEKLFF. Drawing the rest from reference TRBV7-9 and TRBJ1-4, the complete variable domain is DTGVSQNPRHKITKRGQNVTFRCDPISEHNRLYWYRQTLGQGPEFLTYFQNEAQLEKSRLLSDRFSAERPKGSFSTLEIQRTEQGDSAMYLCASSSQPGEKLFFGSGTQLSVL.